The 6 T cell receptor beta chains listed next were all sequenced from one sample in a study of T cell responses to AZD1222 COVID-19 vaccine. Assay: immunoSEQ multiplex PCR; the TCRdb copy retains only in-frame clones and omits some. The repertoire includes 90,000 to 150,000 clones, 70% to 90% of them detected once, and about 4% sits in the top ten. The sample in question was peripheral blood, obtained 28 days after the second AZD1222 dose. The receptors shown here come from an adult who received the AZD1222 COVID-19 vaccine.

The J gene is TRBJ1-6, the V gene TRBV10-3, with D tentatively TRBD1 (6 bases). The CDR3 is 15 residues long. The germline V gene encodes CDR1 ENHRY and CDR2 SYGVKD. Trimming left V 2 bases short and J 10 bases short, with 15 bases between. The CDR3 DNA is TGTGCCATCAGTGAGGCTCAAGGGGGGGGGTCACCCCTCCACTTT. Translated: CAISEAQGGGSPLHF.

The genes are TRBV4-3 and TRBJ2-2; 10 bases are shared with TRBD2. V lost 0 bases and J lost 7; bases outside the gene matches: 8. The CDR3 length is 17 residues. Germline-derived CDR1 and CDR2 are LGHNA and YSLEER. This CDR3 is CASSQDTLAGVVGELFF. CDR3 sequence (DNA): TGCGCCAGCAGCCAAGATACCCTAGCGGGGGTTGTCGGGGAGCTGTTTTTT.

In its sample, this clone was seen once. This sequence joins TRBV19 and TRBJ1-1; 7 bases align to TRBD1. The junction had 8 bases not matched to a gene; V was cut back by 5 bases and J by 5 bases. This CDR3 is 14 amino acids long. CDR1 is LNHDA, CDR2 SQIVND, per germline (reference sequence). The CDR3 DNA follows: TGTGCCAGTAGTTTCCTTGACAGGGTAACTGAAGCTTTCTTT. Translation gives CASSFLDRVTEAFF.

A single count supports this clone. The chain recombines TRBV7-9 with TRBJ1-1; tentatively, D is TRBD1 (6 bases). V was pared by 5 bases and J by 2 bases, with 18 bases between. The germline gives CDR1 SEHNR, CDR2 FQNEAQ (reference sequence). The CDR3 is 16 amino acids. This chain's CDR3 is CASSPQGTLFNTEAFF. CDR3 coding DNA: TGTGCCAGCAGCCCACAGGGTACTTTATTCAACACTGAAGCTTTCTTT. Together with reference TRBV7-9 and TRBJ1-1, the CDR3 gives the full variable domain: DTGVSQNPRHKITKRGQNVTFRCDPISEHNRLYWYRQTLGQGPEFLTYFQNEAQLEKSRLLSDRFSAERPKGSFSTLEIQRTEQGDSAMYLCASSPQGTLFNTEAFFGQGTRLTVV.

The genes are TRBV28 and TRBJ1-2, with D possibly TRBD1 on 5 matching bases. Trimming took 6 bases from V and 5 from J, leaving 19 bases between them. Per the germline V gene, CDR1 is MDHEN and CDR2 is SYDVKM. This CDR3 is built from 15 residues. CDR3 in DNA: TGTGCCAGCAGCCTCAATCAGGGCGGGAAGTATGGCTACACCTTC. Its protein product is CASSLNQGGKYGYTF.

V is TRBV6-2 or TRBV6-3 and J is TRBJ2-7; 7 positions match TRBD1. Germline assignment: CDR1 MNHEY and CDR2 SVGEGT. The CDR3 is 13 residues long. Trimming took 6 bases from V and 8 from J; bases not matched to a gene: 10. The CDR3: CASRPPQGVKQYF. CDR3 in DNA: TGTGCCAGCAGACCTCCGCAGGGGGTTAAGCAGTACTTC.